This TCR beta chain was obtained from a study of shared clonotypes between healthy human individuals. Turning to the study itself: Donor ages ranged 18 to 49 years: a couple of women, three men. General study findings and limits: The study drew on few donors, limiting represented genetic and exposure-history diversity. Naive subsets usually exceeded memory subsets in estimated richness.

CDR1 and CDR2 from the germline V gene are MGHRA and YSYEKL. V trimming: 4 bases; J trimming: 0 bases; junction bases outside the gene matches: 1. This CDR3 region has 14 residues. For this clone: Its antigen is as yet unknown. A read error may explain this, as a much larger clone is one base away.

Sequencing was performed with immunoSEQ multiplex PCR; in TCRdb, only in-frame clones are kept and a portion is missing. The sample records 2.3 million or so clones, over 90% being singletons. The specimen sequenced was naive CD4+ T cells from PBMCs. As for subset: CD45RA+ positively selected. The chain employs TRBV4-1 and TRBJ2-3; TRBD1 agrees at 7 bases. The sequence came from a man younger than 35 in good health. Some clones in this sample may be carry-over from other donors' samples. The CDR3 sequence: CASSLGQSTDTQYF. CDR3 coding DNA: TGCGCCAGCAGCCTGGGACAGAGCACAGATACGCAGTATTTT.